Listed below are T cell receptor beta chains from one sample, sequenced in a study of resident and recirculating memory T cells in vitiligo. The table came from immunoSEQ multiplex PCR; TCRdb's copy has only in-frame clones and leaves some out. This table holds some 70,000 clones, 80% to 95% found once. Sample: blood. The origin of the receptors is a male donor with vitiligo. CDR3s include the opening cysteine and the closing phenylalanine or tryptophan. A D gene is named only where the DNA matches it firmly. Rows may omit the clone size; those that give it use once, few, many or a size class.

V gene	clone size	D gene	J gene	CDR3 DNA	CDR3 protein
TRBV5-5	-	-	TRBJ1-4	TGTGCCAGCAGCATCGGGCCCCGGGGAGAAAAACTGTTTTTT	CASSIGPRGEKLFF
TRBV6-6	-	TRBD1	TRBJ1-2	TGTGCCAGCAGTCTCCAGGACAGGGATGATGGCTACACCTTC	CASSLQDRDDGYTF
TRBV7-2	medium-sized	-	TRBJ2-7	TGTGCCAGCAGCTTAGAGGTGGGGGCAGCCGGCGAGCAGTACTTC	CASSLEVGAAGEQYF
TRBV9	few	TRBD1	TRBJ1-1	TGTGCCAGCAGCCCCCTCGACAGGGGCACTGAAGCTTTCTTT	CASSPLDRGTEAFF
TRBV2	-	TRBD2	TRBJ2-1	TGTGCCAGCAGTGAGCGGGGGGCCCACTACAATGAGCAGTTCTTC	CASSERGAHYNEQFF
TRBV4-3	once	TRBD1	TRBJ1-2	TGCGCCAGCAGCCAGGGGACAGAGGGCGGGTATGGCTACACCTTC	CASSQGTEGGYGYTF
TRBV7-3	-	-	TRBJ2-5	TGTGCCAGCAGCTTAACAGGAGGGGTCAAAGAGACCCAGTACTTC	CASSLTGGVKETQYF
TRBV10-3	-	TRBD1	TRBJ2-3	TGTGCCATCAGTAAAGACAGGGGGCAGGATACGCAGTATTTT	CAISKDRGQDTQYF
TRBV4-1	-	-	TRBJ2-3	TGCGCCAGCAGCCAATCACGGTGGACAGACTCAGATACGCAGTATTTT	CASSQSRWTDSDTQYF
TRBV7-9	-	-	TRBJ2-2	TGTGCCAGCAGCTTAGCCCTCCCTCGGCGCGGCGGGGAGCTGTTTTTT	CASSLALPRRGGELFF
TRBV19	-	TRBD1	TRBJ1-6	TGTGCCAGTAGTACACCGACAGGGGTACATTCACCCCTCCACTTT	CASSTPTGVHSPLHF
TRBV18	few	TRBD1	TRBJ1-1	TGTGCCAGCTCTCCCCCGGGACAGGGGGCTGCCGCTTTCTTT	CASSPPGQGAAAFF
TRBV6-1	-	-	TRBJ1-1	TGTGCCAGCAGTGATTGGGGCAGAGCTATGAACACTGAAGCTTTCTTT	CASSDWGRAMNTEAFF
TRBV6-5	-	-	TRBJ1-5	TGTGCCAGCACGGCGGGCCGGGAGAATCAGCCCCAGCATTTT	CASTAGRENQPQHF
TRBV7-2	-	-	TRBJ1-2	TGTGCCAGCAGCTTAGTGGGAGGGGGGGAACAGAGCTACACCTTC	CASSLVGGGEQSYTF
TRBV7-9	-	-	TRBJ2-7	TGTGCCAGCAGCTTAGCGCGAAGCGAGCAGTACTTC	CASSLARSEQYF
TRBV5-4	-	TRBD1	TRBJ2-7	TGTGCCAGCAGCTTGGGTGTAGGACAGGGATACGAGCAGTACTTC	CASSLGVGQGYEQYF
TRBV28	-	-	TRBJ2-4	TGTGCCAGCAGTTCAGGGGGGATAGCCAAAAACATTCAGTACTTC	CASSSGGIAKNIQYF
TRBV5-4	-	-	TRBJ1-1	TGTGCCAGCAGCCCGCCATCCACACAGAACACTGAAGCTTTCTTT	CASSPPSTQNTEAFF
TRBV10-3	-	-	TRBJ2-3	TGTGCCATCAGTGAGGGGGGGGGCTGGACAGATACGCAGTATTTT	CAISEGGGWTDTQYF